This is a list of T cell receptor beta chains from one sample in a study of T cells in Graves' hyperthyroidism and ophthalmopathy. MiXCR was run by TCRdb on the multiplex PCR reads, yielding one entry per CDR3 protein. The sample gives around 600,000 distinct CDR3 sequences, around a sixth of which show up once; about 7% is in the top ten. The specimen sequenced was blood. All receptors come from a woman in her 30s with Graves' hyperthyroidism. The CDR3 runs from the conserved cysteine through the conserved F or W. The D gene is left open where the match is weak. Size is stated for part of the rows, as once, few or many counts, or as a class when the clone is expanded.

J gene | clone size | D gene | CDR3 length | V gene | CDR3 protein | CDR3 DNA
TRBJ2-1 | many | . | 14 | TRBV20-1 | CSASRPPYRNEQFF | TGCAGTGCTAGTCGGCCTCCGTATCGCAATGAGCAGTTCTTC
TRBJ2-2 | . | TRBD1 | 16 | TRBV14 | CASSPPGQGYTGELFF | TGTGCCAGCAGCCCCCCGGGACAGGGCTACACCGGGGAGCTGTTTTTT
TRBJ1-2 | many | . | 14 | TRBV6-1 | CASTRGAFNYGYTF | TGTGCCAGCACTCGAGGGGCGTTTAACTATGGCTACACCTTC
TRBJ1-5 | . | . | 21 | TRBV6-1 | CASKSISPQGRGAGRNQPQHF | TGTGCCAGCAAGTCCATTTCCCCCCAGGGGCGGGGGGCCGGTCGCAATCAGCCCCAGCATTTT
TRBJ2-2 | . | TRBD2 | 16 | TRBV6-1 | CASSDWTSGRNGELFF | TGTGCCAGCAGTGATTGGACTAGCGGGAGGAACGGGGAGCTGTTTTTT
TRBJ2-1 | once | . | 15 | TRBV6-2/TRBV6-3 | CASSYLRSSYNEQFF | TGTGCCAGCAGTTACTTGCGGTCCTCCTACAATGAGCAGTTCTTC
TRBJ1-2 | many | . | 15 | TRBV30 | CAWSGPQSLNYGYTF | TGTGCCTGGAGTGGACCTCAGTCTCTCAATTATGGCTACACCTTC
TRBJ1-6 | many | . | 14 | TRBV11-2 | CASSLVGGNSPLHF | TGTGCCAGCAGCTTAGTCGGCGGGAATTCACCCCTCCACTTT
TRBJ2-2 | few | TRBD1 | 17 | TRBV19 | CASSRDRGLGNTGELFF | TGTGCCAGTAGCCGGGACAGGGGGCTTGGGAACACCGGGGAGCTGTTTTTT
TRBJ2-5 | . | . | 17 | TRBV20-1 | CSVPGGGTGGYQETQYF | TGCAGTGTACCAGGGGGGGGCACAGGGGGTTACCAAGAGACCCAGTACTTC
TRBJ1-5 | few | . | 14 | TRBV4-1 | CASSQDLGGQPQHF | TGCGCCAGCAGCCAAGATCTGGGAGGACAGCCCCAGCATTTT
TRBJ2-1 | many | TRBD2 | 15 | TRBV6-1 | CASSGGRAGFNEQFF | TGTGCCAGCAGTGGCGGGAGGGCAGGTTTCAATGAGCAGTTCTTC
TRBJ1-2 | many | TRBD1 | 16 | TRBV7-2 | CASSPMAWTGSDGYTF | TGTGCCAGCAGCCCTATGGCCTGGACAGGGAGTGATGGCTACACCTTC
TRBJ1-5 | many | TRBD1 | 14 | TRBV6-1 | CASSLGQGYQPQHF | TGTGCCAGCAGTTTGGGACAGGGATATCAGCCCCAGCATTTT
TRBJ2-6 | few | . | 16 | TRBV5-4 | CASWRQLSSGANVLTF | TGTGCCAGCTGGCGCCAGTTGAGCTCTGGGGCCAACGTCCTGACTTTC
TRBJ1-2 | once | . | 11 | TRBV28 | CASWDVYGYTF | TGTGCCAGCTGGGACGTCTATGGCTACACCTTC
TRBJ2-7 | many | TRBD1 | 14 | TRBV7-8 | CASSFRQGAGEQYF | TGTGCCAGCAGCTTCCGACAGGGGGCGGGGGAGCAGTACTTC
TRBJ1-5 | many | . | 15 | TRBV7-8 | CASSLVAGQNQPQHF | TGTGCCAGCAGCTTAGTTGCAGGGCAAAATCAGCCCCAGCATTTT
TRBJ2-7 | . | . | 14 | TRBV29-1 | CSVTTVDPSNEQYF | TGCAGCGTGACCACAGTCGACCCCTCCAATGAGCAGTACTTC
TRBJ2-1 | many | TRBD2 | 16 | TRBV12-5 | CASGSRGERTYNEQFF | TGTGCTAGTGGTTCCCGGGGGGAGCGAACCTACAATGAGCAGTTCTTC
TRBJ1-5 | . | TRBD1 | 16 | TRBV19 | CASRPGTEYSNQPQHF | TGTGCCAGTAGGCCCGGGACAGAGTATAGCAATCAGCCCCAGCATTTT
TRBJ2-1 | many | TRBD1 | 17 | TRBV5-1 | CASSGTGGAYSYNEQFF | TGCGCCAGCAGCGGAACAGGGGGCGCCTACTCCTACAATGAGCAGTTCTTC
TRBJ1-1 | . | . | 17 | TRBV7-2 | CASSLFVGGRTNTEAFF | TGTGCCAGCAGCTTATTCGTGGGAGGGCGGACGAACACTGAAGCTTTCTTT
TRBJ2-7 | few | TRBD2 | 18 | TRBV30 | CAWRPSGLAGGSSYEQYF | TGTGCCTGGAGACCTAGCGGACTAGCGGGGGGGAGCTCCTACGAGCAGTACTTC
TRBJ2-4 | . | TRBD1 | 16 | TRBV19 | CASSPIGDRDDNIQYF | TGTGCCAGTAGCCCAATTGGGGACAGGGATGATAACATTCAGTACTTC
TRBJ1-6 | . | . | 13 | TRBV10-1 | CASSEQLNSPLHF | TGCGCCAGCAGTGAACAACTGAATTCACCCCTCCACTTT
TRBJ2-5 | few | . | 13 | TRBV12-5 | CASGLVFGETQYF | TGTGCTAGTGGTTTGGTCTTTGGGGAGACCCAGTACTTC
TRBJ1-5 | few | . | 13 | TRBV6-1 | CASRRYSNQPQHF | TGTGCCAGCAGGCGTTATAGCAATCAGCCCCAGCATTTT
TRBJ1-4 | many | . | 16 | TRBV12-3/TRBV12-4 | CASSFDPLATNEKLFF | TGTGCCAGCAGTTTTGACCCCCTCGCAACTAATGAAAAACTGTTTTTT
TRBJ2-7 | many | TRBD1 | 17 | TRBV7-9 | CASSLVGGTGPTYEQYF | TGTGCCAGCAGCTTAGTAGGGGGGACAGGCCCGACCTACGAGCAGTACTTC
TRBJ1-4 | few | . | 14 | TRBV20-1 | CSARREATNEKLFF | TGCAGTGCTAGGAGGGAAGCAACTAATGAAAAACTGTTTTTT
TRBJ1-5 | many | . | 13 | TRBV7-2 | CASSLVPPQPQHF | TGTGCCAGCAGCTTAGTCCCCCCTCAGCCCCAGCATTTT
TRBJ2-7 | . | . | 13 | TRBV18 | CATPDVATYEQYF | TGTGCCACCCCAGATGTGGCCACCTACGAGCAGTACTTC
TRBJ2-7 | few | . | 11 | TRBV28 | CASSSSWEQYF | TGTGCCAGCAGTTCCTCGTGGGAGCAGTACTTC
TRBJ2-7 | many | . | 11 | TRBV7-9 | CASSLRYEQYF | TGTGCCAGCAGTCTCCGGTACGAGCAGTACTTC